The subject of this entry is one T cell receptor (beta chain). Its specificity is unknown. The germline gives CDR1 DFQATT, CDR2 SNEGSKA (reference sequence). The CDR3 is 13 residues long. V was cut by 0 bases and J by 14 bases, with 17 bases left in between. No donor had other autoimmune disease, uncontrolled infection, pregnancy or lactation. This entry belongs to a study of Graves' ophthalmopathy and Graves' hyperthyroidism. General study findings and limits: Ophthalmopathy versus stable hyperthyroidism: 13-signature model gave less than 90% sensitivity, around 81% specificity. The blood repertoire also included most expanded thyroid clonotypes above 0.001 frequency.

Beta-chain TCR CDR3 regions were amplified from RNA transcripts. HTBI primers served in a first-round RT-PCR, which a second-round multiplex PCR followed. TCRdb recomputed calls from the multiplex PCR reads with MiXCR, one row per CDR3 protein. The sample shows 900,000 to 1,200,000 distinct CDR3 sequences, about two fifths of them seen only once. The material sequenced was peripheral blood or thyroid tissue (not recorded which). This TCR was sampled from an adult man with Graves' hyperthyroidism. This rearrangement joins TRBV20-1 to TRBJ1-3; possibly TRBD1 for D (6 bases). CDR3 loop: CSARENRAKVLYF. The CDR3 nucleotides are TGCAGTGCTAGAGAGAACAGGGCCAAGGTGTTATATTTT.